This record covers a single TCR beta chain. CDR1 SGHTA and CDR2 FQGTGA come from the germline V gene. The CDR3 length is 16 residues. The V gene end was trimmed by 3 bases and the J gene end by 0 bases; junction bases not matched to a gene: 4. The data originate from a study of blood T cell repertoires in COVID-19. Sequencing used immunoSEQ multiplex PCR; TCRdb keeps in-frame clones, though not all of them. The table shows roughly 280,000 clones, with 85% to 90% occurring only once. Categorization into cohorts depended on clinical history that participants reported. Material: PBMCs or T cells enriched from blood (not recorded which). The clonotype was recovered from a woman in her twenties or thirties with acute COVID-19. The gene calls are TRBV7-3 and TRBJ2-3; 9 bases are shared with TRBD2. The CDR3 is CASSLEAGGSTDTQYF. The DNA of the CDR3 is TGTGCCAGCAGCTTGGAAGCGGGGGGTAGCACAGATACGCAGTATTTT.